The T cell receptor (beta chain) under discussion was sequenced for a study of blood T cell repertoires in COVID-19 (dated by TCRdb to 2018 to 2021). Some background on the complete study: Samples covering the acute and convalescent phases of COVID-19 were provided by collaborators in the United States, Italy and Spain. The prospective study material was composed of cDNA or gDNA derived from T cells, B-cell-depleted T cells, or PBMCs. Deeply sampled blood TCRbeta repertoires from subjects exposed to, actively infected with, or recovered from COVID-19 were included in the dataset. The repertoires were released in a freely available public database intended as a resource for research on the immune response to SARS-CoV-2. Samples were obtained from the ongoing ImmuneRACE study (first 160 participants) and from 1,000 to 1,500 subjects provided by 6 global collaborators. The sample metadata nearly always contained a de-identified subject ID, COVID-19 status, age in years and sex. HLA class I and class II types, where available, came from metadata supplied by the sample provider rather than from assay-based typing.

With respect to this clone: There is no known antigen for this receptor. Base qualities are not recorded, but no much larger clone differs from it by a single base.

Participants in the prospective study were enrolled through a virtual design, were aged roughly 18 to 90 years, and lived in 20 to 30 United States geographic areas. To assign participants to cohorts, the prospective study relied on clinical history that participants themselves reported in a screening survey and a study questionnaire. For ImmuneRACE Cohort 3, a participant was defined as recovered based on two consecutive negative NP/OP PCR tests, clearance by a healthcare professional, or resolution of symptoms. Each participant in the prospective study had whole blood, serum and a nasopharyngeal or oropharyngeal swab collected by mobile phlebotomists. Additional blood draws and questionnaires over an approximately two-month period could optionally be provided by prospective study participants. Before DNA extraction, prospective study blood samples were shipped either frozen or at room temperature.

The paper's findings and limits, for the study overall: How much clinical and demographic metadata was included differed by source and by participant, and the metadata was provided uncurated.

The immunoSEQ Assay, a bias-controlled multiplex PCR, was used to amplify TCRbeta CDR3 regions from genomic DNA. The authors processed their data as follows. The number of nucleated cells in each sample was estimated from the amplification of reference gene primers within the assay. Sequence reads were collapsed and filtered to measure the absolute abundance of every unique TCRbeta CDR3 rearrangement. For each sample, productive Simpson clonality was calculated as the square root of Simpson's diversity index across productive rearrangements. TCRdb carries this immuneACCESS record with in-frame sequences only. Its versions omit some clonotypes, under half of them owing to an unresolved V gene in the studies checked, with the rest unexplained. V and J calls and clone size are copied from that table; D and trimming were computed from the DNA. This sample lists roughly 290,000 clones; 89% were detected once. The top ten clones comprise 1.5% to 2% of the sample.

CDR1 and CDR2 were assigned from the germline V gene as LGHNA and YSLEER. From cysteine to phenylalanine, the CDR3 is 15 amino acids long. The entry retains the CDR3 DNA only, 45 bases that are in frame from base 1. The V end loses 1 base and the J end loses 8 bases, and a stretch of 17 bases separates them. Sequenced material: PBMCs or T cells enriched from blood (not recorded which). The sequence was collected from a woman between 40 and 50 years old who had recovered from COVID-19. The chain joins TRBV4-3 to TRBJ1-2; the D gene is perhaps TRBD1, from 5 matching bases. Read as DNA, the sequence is TGCGCCAGCAGCCAAGCCGGGCAGGGCTCTACCGGCTACACCTTC. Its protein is CASSQAGQGSTGYTF.